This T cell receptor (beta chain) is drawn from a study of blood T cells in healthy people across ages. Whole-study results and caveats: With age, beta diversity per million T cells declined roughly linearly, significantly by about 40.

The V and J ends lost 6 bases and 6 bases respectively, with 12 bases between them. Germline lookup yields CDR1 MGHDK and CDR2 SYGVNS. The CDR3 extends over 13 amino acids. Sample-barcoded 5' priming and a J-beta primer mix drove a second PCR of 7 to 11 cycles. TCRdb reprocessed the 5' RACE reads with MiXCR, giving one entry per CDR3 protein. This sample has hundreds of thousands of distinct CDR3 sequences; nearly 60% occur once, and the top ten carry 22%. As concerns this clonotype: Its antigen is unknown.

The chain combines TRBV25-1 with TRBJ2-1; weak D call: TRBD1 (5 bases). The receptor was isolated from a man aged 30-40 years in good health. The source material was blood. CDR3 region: CASRPRVGNEQFF. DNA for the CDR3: TGTGCCAGCAGGCCCAGGGTGGGCAATGAGCAGTTCTTC.